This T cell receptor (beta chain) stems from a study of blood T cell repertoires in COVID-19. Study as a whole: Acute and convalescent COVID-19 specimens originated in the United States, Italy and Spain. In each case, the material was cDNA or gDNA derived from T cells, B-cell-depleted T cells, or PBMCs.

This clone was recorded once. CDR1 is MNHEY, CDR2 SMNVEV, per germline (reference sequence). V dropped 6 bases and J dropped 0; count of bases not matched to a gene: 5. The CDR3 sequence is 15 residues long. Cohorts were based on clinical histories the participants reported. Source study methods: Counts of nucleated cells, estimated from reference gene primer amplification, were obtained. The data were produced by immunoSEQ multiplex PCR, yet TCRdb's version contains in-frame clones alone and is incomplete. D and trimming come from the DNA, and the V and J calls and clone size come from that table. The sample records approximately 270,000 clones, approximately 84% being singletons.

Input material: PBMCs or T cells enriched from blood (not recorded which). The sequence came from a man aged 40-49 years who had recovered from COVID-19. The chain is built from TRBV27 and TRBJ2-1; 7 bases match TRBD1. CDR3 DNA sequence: TGTGCCAGCAGCTACGACAGGGACTCCTACAATGAGCAGTTCTTC. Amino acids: CASSYDRDSYNEQFF.